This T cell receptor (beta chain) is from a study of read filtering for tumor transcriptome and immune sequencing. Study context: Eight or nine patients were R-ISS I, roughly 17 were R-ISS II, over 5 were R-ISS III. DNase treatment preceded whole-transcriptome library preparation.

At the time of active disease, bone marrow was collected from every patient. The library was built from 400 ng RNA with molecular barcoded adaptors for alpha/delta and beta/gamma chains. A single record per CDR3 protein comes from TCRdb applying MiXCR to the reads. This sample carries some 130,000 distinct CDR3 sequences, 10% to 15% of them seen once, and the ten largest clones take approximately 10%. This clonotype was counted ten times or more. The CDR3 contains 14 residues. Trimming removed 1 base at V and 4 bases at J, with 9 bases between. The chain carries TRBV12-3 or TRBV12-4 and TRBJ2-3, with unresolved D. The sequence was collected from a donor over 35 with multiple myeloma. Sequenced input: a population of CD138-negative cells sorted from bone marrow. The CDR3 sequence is CASSLGPEADTQYF. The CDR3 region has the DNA TGTGCCAGCAGTTTAGGACCCGAGGCAGATACGCAGTATTTT.